Shown below are 14 T cell receptor beta chains from a single sample sequenced in a study of T cell responses to AZD1222 COVID-19 vaccine. Measured with immunoSEQ multiplex PCR; TCRdb has only the in-frame clones, and not every one. The table lists around 100,000 clones, roughly nine tenths of them singletons. The sample here was peripheral blood, taken on day 0 of AZD1222 vaccination. All receptors derive from an adult in good health.

This chain links TRBV6-6 with TRBJ1-5; a weak D match, TRBD1 (6 bases). The CDR3 consists of 16 residues. V was cut by 4 bases and J by 0 bases, with 13 bases left in between. Per the germline V gene, CDR1 is MNHNY and CDR2 is SVGAGI (reference sequence). The CDR3 sequence is CASSSLGTTSNQPQHF. DNA for the CDR3: TGTGCCAGCAGTTCCCTCGGGACAACTAGCAATCAGCCCCAGCATTTT.

By share, this clone ranks as medium-sized. The chain combines TRBV6-1 with TRBJ2-1; the D is unclear. Trimming removed 1 base from V and 6 bases from J, with 13 bases in between. Germline lookup yields CDR1 MNHNS and CDR2 SASEGT. This CDR3 has 15 amino acids. The CDR3 region has the DNA TGTGCCAGCAGTGAAGAAATTTCAGGCGGCAATGAGCAGTTCTTC. Amino acid sequence: CASSEEISGGNEQFF.

In DNA, the CDR3 is TGTGCCAGCAGCCTCGGGACTTCCCACACCGGGGAGCTGTTTTTT. Translated, it gives CASSLGTSHTGELFF. V and J are TRBV3-1 (or the pseudogene TRBV3-2) and TRBJ2-2, with D perhaps TRBD2 (6 bases). CDR1 is LGHDT, CDR2 YNNKEL, per germline (reference sequence). This CDR3 is built from 15 residues. V dropped 4 bases and J dropped 3 bases, with 12 bases sitting between them.

The gene calls are TRBV4-3 and TRBJ2-3; the D gene is possibly TRBD2 (6 bases). This CDR3 contains 15 residues. Germline V gene data show CDR1 as LGHNA and CDR2 as YSLEER. The CDR3 spells CATLRRRGQMDTQYF. CDR3 DNA: TGCGCTACCCTAAGGAGGCGGGGTCAGATGGATACGCAGTATTTT.

The chain has TRBV4-2 and TRBJ2-1; no definite D call. CDR1 and CDR2 (germline): LGHNA, YNFKEQ. The CDR3 consists of 13 residues. Trimming took 1 base from V and 3 from J, leaving 4 bases between them. CDR3 sequence reads: CASSQVRYNEQFF. Here the CDR3 DNA reads TGTGCCAGCAGCCAAGTCCGCTACAATGAGCAGTTCTTC.

The rearrangement links TRBV7-9 to TRBJ1-1; the D gene is possibly TRBD1 (5 bases). The CDR3 is 18 residues long. V lost 0 bases, J lost 1 base, and 18 bases lay in between. Germline CDR1 reads SEHNR; CDR2 reads FQNEAQ (reference sequence). In nucleotides, the CDR3 is TGTGCCAGCAGCTTAGCATCGGGGCAGCGGAGCTGGAACACTGAAGCTTTCTTT. Protein sequence: CASSLASGQRSWNTEAFF.

V usage is TRBV28 and J usage is TRBJ2-7, with a weak D call TRBD1 (7 bases). The CDR3 runs to 13 residues. The V end lost 7 bases, the J end lost 1 base, and 11 bases lay between the germline ends. The germline V gene encodes CDR1 MDHEN and CDR2 SYDVKM. This chain's CDR3 is CASTPGGSYEQYF. CDR3 bases: TGTGCCAGCACCCCAGGGGGGTCCTACGAGCAGTACTTC.

This clone has only a few counts. This chain joins TRBV5-1 and TRBJ2-7; no clear D gene. The CDR3 is 12 residues long. The germline V gene encodes CDR1 SGHRS and CDR2 YFSETQ. V was cut by 5 bases and J by 0 bases, with 6 bases left in between. The CDR3 region has the DNA TGCGCCAGCAGATCGAGCTCCTACGAGCAGTACTTC. It is translated as CASRSSSYEQYF.

V gene TRBV7-5 combines with J gene TRBJ1-3; TRBD1 reflects the table's D call only, with no check against the DNA. TRBV7-5 is assigned pseudogene status. The CDR3 has 18 amino acids. CDR3 protein: CARSRRHPGRGSGNTIYF. DNA for the CDR3: TGTGCCAGAAGCCGACGTCATCCAGGCAGGGGGTCTGGAAACACCATATATTTT.

The V gene is TRBV30, the J gene TRBJ1-4; a weak D match, TRBD1 (6 bases). The germline V gene encodes CDR1 GTSNPN and CDR2 SVGIG (reference sequence). CDR3 length equals 16 residues. The V end lost 0 bases, the J end lost 7 bases, and 18 bases lay between the germline ends. The CDR3 DNA is TGTGCCTGGAGTGTACGGGACATCCGTTCGGGTGAAAAACTGTTTTTT. Encoded protein: CAWSVRDIRSGEKLFF.

The CDR3 reads CASSFYLTHSGGYTF. Here the CDR3 DNA reads TGTGCCAGCAGCTTCTACCTGACCCATTCGGGAGGCTACACCTTC. The genes are TRBV5-5 and TRBJ1-2; D is undetermined. V was clipped by 2 bases and J by 8 bases, with 19 bases between them. Germline CDR1 is SGHKS and CDR2 is YYEKEE (reference sequence). This CDR3 has 15 amino acids.

The chain joins TRBV19 to TRBJ2-1; D is possibly TRBD1 (6 bases). V lost 3 bases to trimming and J lost 9 bases, with 18 bases between them. This CDR3 comprises 15 residues. Germline-derived CDR1 and CDR2 are LNHDA and SQIVND (reference sequence). In nucleotides, the CDR3 is TGTGCCAGTAGTATCGGCGCCAGGGGTTCATCTGAGCAGTTCTTC. Encoded protein: CASSIGARGSSEQFF. The whole variable domain, remainder taken from reference TRBV19 and TRBJ2-1, is DGGITQSPKYLFRKEGQNVTLSCEQNLNHDAMYWYRQDPGQGLRLIYYSQIVNDFQKGDIAEGYSVSREKKESFPLTVTSAQKNPTAFYLCASSIGARGSSEQFFGPGTRLTVL.

The genes are TRBV10-1 and TRBJ2-7; TRBD2 matches 9 bases. J was trimmed by 3 bases and V by 0 bases; bases with no gene match: 3. This CDR3 is 15 amino acids long. CDR1 is WNHNN, CDR2 SYGVQD, per germline (reference sequence). CDR3 sequence: CASSESGTSRYEQYF. As DNA, the CDR3 is TGCGCCAGCAGTGAGTCTGGGACTAGCCGCTACGAGCAGTACTTC.

The chain has TRBV10-2 and TRBJ2-3; possible D gene TRBD1, 6 bases. This CDR3 is built from 15 residues. Deletions cut 6 bases from V and 6 bases from J, with 19 bases between. Germline CDR1 reads WSHSY; CDR2 reads SAAADI. The CDR3 protein is CASSPESGAGDTQYF. Here the CDR3 DNA reads TGCGCCAGCAGCCCAGAGTCAGGGGCAGGGGATACGCAGTATTTT.